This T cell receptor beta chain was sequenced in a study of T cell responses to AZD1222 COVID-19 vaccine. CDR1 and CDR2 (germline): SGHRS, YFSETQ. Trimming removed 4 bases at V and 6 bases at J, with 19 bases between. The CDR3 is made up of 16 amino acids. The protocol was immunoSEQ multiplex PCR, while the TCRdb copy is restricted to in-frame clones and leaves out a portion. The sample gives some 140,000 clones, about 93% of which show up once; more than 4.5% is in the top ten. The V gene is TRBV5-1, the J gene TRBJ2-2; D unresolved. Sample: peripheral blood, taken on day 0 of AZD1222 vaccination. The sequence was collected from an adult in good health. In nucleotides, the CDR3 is TGCGCCAGCAGCCTCCGAGAGCTAATGGGGTCCGGGGAGCTGTTTTTT. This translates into CASSLRELMGSGELFF. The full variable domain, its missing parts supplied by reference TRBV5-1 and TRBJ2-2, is KAGVTQTPRYLIKTRGQQVTLSCSPISGHRSVSWYQQTPGQGLQFLFEYFSETQRNKGNFPGRFSGRQFSNSRSEMNVSTLELGDSALYLCASSLRELMGSGELFFGEGSRLTVL.